These 5 T cell receptor beta chains originate from one sample sequenced in a study of blood T cell repertoires in COVID-19. Only in-frame clones appear in the TCRdb table, and some are missing; sequencing was by immunoSEQ multiplex PCR. The sample lists 45,000 or so clones; around nine tenths were seen once. Sequencing was carried out using peripheral blood. Receptors were obtained from a man older than 75 with acute or convalescent COVID-19.

This rearrangement joins TRBV4-1 to TRBJ1-2; 7 bases are a match to TRBD1. Trimming cost V 3 bases and J 0 bases; bases outside gene matches: 4. The CDR3 spans 15 residues. Germline CDR1 and CDR2: MGHRA and YSYEKL. CDR3 loop: CASSHADRPNYGYTF. CDR3 in DNA: TGCGCCAGCAGCCACGCGGACAGGCCTAACTATGGCTACACCTTC.

The chain links TRBV27 to TRBJ2-1, with D unresolved. V was trimmed by 6 bases and J by 4 bases, leaving 4 bases between them. Germline CDR1 MNHEY, CDR2 SMNVEV (reference sequence). The CDR3 runs to 11 residues. CDR3 loop: CASSLYNEQFF. CDR3 bases: TGTGCCAGCAGCCTGTACAATGAGCAGTTCTTC.

CDR3 DNA: TGTGCCAGCTCGCCGAGACAGGGGATGAGGGACTATGGCTACACCTTC. Translation gives CASSPRQGMRDYGYTF. The V and J genes are TRBV18 and TRBJ1-2; 8 bases line up with TRBD1. This CDR3 has 16 amino acids. Trimming removed 6 bases from V and 3 bases from J; junction bases left unmatched: 12. Germline V gene sequence: CDR1 KGHSH, CDR2 LQKENI.

This clone was counted a single time. The rearrangement joins TRBV4-2 to TRBJ2-5, with 9 nucleotides matching TRBD1. The germline V gene has CDR1 LGHNA and CDR2 YNFKEQ. Trimming removed 4 bases from V and 6 bases from J; junction bases left unmatched: 6. The CDR3 loop spans 14 amino acids. This chain's CDR3 is CASSRTGEGKTQYF. In DNA form, the CDR3 reads TGTGCCAGCAGCCGGACAGGGGAGGGGAAGACCCAGTACTTC.

The V call is TRBV6-5, the J call TRBJ1-6; D possibly corresponds to TRBD1 (6 bases). Germline-derived CDR1 and CDR2 are MNHEY and SVGAGI. The CDR3 is 16 amino acids. The V end lost 0 bases, the J end lost 2 bases, and 8 bases lay between the germline ends. The DNA for the CDR3 is TGTGCCAGCAGTTACTCGAAGGGGGCCTATAATTCACCCCTCCACTTT. Protein product: CASSYSKGAYNSPLHF.